What follows is one T cell receptor beta chain and its context. Its antigen is not identified. The assay was immunoSEQ multiplex PCR, and TCRdb's table has in-frame clones only and misses some. The repertoire holds roughly 90,000 clones, around 81% seen once, with 3% to 4.5% in the top ten. This entry is derived from a study of radiotherapy plus CTLA-4 blockade in lung cancer. Study at large: 15% to 20% of enrolled patients responded objectively, and roughly 30% had disease control.

Focal radiation with ipilimumab CTLA-4 blockade was given to patients with chemo-refractory metastatic non-small-cell lung cancer. Study outcomes and limitations: Some TCR clones had been derived from tumors. These clones expanded in peripheral blood after radiotherapy plus ipilimumab.

This TCR came from a human donor with non-small cell lung cancer who had a partial response to radiotherapy plus ipilimumab. Some clones in this sample may be carry-over from other donors' samples. This specimen was peripheral blood, taken from a patient treated with radiotherapy plus ipilimumab.

The CDR3 DNA follows: TGCAGCGTTGAAGCCACTACAGGGAAAGTAGATACGCAGTATTTT. As protein: CSVEATTGKVDTQYF. V is TRBV29-1 and J is TRBJ2-3; maybe TRBD1 (6 bases). The V and J ends lost 1 base and 5 bases respectively, with 16 bases between them. Germline V gives CDR1 SQVTM, CDR2 ANQGSEA. This CDR3 contains 15 residues.